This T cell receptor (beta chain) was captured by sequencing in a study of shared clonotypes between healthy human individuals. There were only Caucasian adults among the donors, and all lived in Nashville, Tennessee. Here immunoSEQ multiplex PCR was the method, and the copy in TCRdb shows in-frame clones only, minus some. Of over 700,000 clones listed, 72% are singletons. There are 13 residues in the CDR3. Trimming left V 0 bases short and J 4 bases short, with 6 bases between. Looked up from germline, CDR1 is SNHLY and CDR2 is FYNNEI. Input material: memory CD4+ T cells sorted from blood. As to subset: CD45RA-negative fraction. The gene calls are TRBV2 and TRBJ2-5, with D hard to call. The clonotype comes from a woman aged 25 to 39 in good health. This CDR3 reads CASSEALGETQYF. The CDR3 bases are TGTGCCAGCAGTGAAGCTTTGGGAGAGACCCAGTACTTC.